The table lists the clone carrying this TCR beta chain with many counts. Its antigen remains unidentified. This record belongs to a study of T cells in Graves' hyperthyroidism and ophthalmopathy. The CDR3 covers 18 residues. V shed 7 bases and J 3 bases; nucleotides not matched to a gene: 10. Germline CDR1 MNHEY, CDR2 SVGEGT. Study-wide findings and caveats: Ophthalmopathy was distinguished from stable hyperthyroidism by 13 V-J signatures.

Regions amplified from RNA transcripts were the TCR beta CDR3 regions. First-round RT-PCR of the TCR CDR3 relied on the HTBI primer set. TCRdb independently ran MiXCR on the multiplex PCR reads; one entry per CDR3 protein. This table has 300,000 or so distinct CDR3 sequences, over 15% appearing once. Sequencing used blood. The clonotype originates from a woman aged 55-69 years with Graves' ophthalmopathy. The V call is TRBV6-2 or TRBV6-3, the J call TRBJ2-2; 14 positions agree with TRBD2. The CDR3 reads CASTYRTSGRYYTGELFF. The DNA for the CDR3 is TGTGCCAGCACCTACCGGACTAGCGGGAGGTATTACACCGGGGAGCTGTTTTTT.